This entry concerns a single TCR beta chain. No antigen is known for it. At the survey level, the v3.0 immunoSEQ assay was run. Assay: immunoSEQ multiplex PCR; the TCRdb copy retains only in-frame clones and omits some. The table includes about 43,000 clones, more than 75% detected once. In germline, CDR1 is MRHNA, CDR2 SNTAGT. V lost 1 base, J lost 1 base, and 11 bases lay in between. The CDR3 length is 15 residues. This entry is derived from a study of long-term antiretroviral therapy in people with HIV. Study-wide results and limits: HIV repertoires showed narrower CDR3 length ranges than controls. Post-treatment diversity went higher with ART but stayed below transplant donor controls.

In the United States, treatment was given to all participants with HIV. The TCR comes from a woman aged 50 to 60 with HIV. The V call is TRBV6-4, the J call TRBJ2-7, with unresolved D. The sequencing used unsorted PBMCs, collected 0.1 years before starting antiretroviral therapy. CDR3 protein: CASSDFKGNSYEQYF. The CDR3 coding sequence is TGTGCCAGCAGTGACTTTAAAGGGAATTCCTACGAGCAGTACTTC.